This entry is about one T cell receptor beta chain. Its antigen is as yet unknown. This CDR3 is built from 14 residues. Trimming removed 1 base at V and 5 bases at J, with 11 bases between. This entry belongs to a study of regulatory and conventional T cells in RAG deficiency. Using immunoSEQ multiplex PCR, the repertoire was profiled, and TCRdb retains in-frame clones only, with some absent. The data hold around 30,000 clones, with approximately 89% observed a single time. Study outcomes and limitations: Shannon entropy fell and Simpson indices rose in RAG-deficient patients. Omenn patients showed >80% Treg-Tconv overlap and shorter CDR3 lengths. Other subsets showed roughly 10-fold reductions, but Treg unique TCR beta sequences fell 75 to 100-fold in these patients.

The same sample was also used in a study of regulatory T cells. From that study: The primer mix had 52 TRBV and 13 TRBJ primers.

The clonotype was recovered from a human donor in good health. The V call is TRBV23-1, the J call TRBJ1-1; D gene uncertain. TRBV23-1 is classed as an ORF, of uncertain function. The sequencing sample was made of CD8+ T cells sorted from blood. Written as DNA, the CDR3 is TGCGCCAGCAGTCAATTGTCTCGTTGGACTGAAGCTTTCTTT. Amino acids: CASSQLSRWTEAFF.